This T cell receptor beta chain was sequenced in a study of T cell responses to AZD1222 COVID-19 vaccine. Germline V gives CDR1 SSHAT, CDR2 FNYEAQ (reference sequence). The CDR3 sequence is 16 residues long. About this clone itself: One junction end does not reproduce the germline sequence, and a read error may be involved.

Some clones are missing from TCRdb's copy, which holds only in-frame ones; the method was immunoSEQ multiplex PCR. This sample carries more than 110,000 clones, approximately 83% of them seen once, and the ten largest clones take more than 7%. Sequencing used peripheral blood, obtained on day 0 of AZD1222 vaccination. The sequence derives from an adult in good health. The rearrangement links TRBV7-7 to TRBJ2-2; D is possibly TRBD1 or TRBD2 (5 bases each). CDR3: CASSPHPVGDTGELFF. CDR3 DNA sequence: TGTGCTAGCAGCCCACACCCGGTGGGGGACACCGGGGAGCTGTTTTTT. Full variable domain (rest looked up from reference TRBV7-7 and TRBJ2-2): GAGVSQSPRYKVTKRGQDVTLRCDPISSHATLYWYQQALGQGPEFLTYFNYEAQPDKSGLPSDRFSAERPEGSISTLTIQRTEQRDSAMYRCASSPHPVGDTGELFFGEGSRLTVL.